What follows are 25 T cell receptor beta chains derived from one specimen sequenced in a study of T cell responses to AZD1222 COVID-19 vaccine. Some clones are missing from TCRdb's copy, which holds only in-frame ones; the method was immunoSEQ multiplex PCR. The sample contains approximately 150,000 clones, 88% of which appear only once. The starting material was peripheral blood, obtained 28 days after the second dose of the MenACWY control vaccine. The receptors were sampled from an adult who received the MenACWY meningococcal vaccine as a control.

The gene calls are TRBV5-8 and TRBJ1-2, with D uncertain. The ends were cut back, 2 bases at V and 14 bases at J, with 13 bases in the middle. Per germline, CDR1 SGHTS and CDR2 YDEGEE. This CDR3 comprises 11 residues. The CDR3 protein is CASSFRHPKTF. DNA of the CDR3: TGTGCCAGCAGCTTCCGGCACCCTAAGACCTTC.

V gene TRBV7-9 combines with J gene TRBJ1-6; D unresolved. Trimming took 3 bases from V and 10 from J, leaving 13 bases between them. CDR3 size: 14 residues. CDR1 and CDR2 (germline): SEHNR, FQNEAQ (reference sequence). The CDR3 sequence: CASSFTGLGSPLHF. CDR3 bases: TGTGCCAGCAGCTTCACGGGCTTAGGCTCACCCCTCCACTTT.

The CDR3 DNA reads TGCAGTGCTAGTCCCGGGACCGGTAACTTCAGGGCCTACACCTTC. Its translation is CSASPGTGNFRAYTF. This chain connects TRBV20-1 to TRBJ1-2, with a possible D match to TRBD1 (5 bases). Trimming left V 3 bases short and J 10 bases short, with 24 bases between. The CDR3 is made up of 15 amino acids. Germline CDR1 reads DFQATT; CDR2 reads SNEGSKA (reference sequence).

V usage is TRBV18 and J usage is TRBJ1-4; 10 bases are shared with TRBD1. Germline V gene lookup returns CDR1 KGHSH and CDR2 LQKENI. The V and J ends lost 3 bases and 3 bases, in that order; junction bases with no gene match: 1. This CDR3 comprises 15 residues. CDR3 sequence: CASSPGTGANEKLFF. The CDR3 nucleotides are TGTGCCAGCTCACCCGGGACAGGGGCTAATGAAAAACTGTTTTTT. Drawing the rest from reference TRBV18 and TRBJ1-4, the complete variable domain is NAGVMQNPRHLVRRRGQEARLRCSPMKGHSHVYWYRQLPEEGLKFMVYLQKENIIDESGMPKERFSAEFPKEGPSILRIQQVVRGDSAAYFCASSPGTGANEKLFFGSGTQLSVL.

The chain is built from TRBV19 and TRBJ1-2, with D possibly TRBD1 on 5 matching bases. Germline V gene sequence: CDR1 LNHDA, CDR2 SQIVND (reference sequence). This CDR3 is built from 14 residues. With 2 bases removed from V and 2 bases from J, the gap between germline ends came to 9 bases. This CDR3 reads CASSIIGANYGYTF. CDR3 bases: TGTGCCAGTAGTATAATAGGGGCGAACTATGGCTACACCTTC.

The V and J genes are TRBV5-6 and TRBJ2-1; D is possibly TRBD2 (6 bases). V lost 0 bases to trimming and J lost 2 bases, with 15 bases between them. The V gene's germline CDR1 is SGHDT and CDR2 YYEEEE. CDR3 size: 17 residues. The CDR3 nucleotides read TGTGCCAGCAGCTTGGCTCAGGGACTCCTTACCTACAATGAGCAGTTCTTC. Its protein is CASSLAQGLLTYNEQFF.

V gene TRBV28 combines with J gene TRBJ1-1, with D unresolved. Germline CDR1 MDHEN, CDR2 SYDVKM. V lost 5 bases, J lost 6 bases, and 4 bases lay in between. The CDR3 consists of 10 residues. The DNA of the CDR3 is TGTGCCAGCAGTCGCGCTGAAGCTTTCTTT. This codes for CASSRAEAFF.

The CDR3 DNA is TGTGCCAGCAGCCAAGAGTATGGAAACACCATATATTTT. Amino acids: CASSQEYGNTIYF. The chain joins TRBV3-1 (or the pseudogene TRBV3-2) to TRBJ1-3; D is ambiguous. The CDR3 contains 13 residues. V lost 0 bases and J 3 bases, leaving 3 bases between the germline ends. From germline, CDR1 is LGHDT and CDR2 YNNKEL (reference sequence).

The gene calls are TRBV7-2 and TRBJ2-5; 12 nucleotides line up with TRBD2. CDR3 size: 15 residues. Per germline, CDR1 SGHTA and CDR2 FQGNSA. V trimming: 6 bases; J trimming: 5 bases; junction bases outside the gene matches: 7. CDR3 loop: CASSLAGGPGETQYF. Here the CDR3 DNA reads TGTGCCAGCAGTCTAGCGGGAGGGCCGGGGGAGACCCAGTACTTC.

V and J are TRBV7-9 and TRBJ1-1, with D perhaps matching TRBD1 (6 bases). The CDR3 runs 14 residues. Germline V gene lookup returns CDR1 SEHNR and CDR2 FQNEAQ (reference sequence). V shed 6 bases and J shed 2 bases, with 13 bases lying between them. The CDR3 coding sequence is TGTGCCAGCAGGCCGGACAGACAAAACACTGAAGCTTTCTTT. Protein: CASRPDRQNTEAFF.

The gene calls are TRBV10-1 and TRBJ2-5; TRBD1 agrees at 8 bases. CDR1 and CDR2 (germline): WNHNN, SYGVQD (reference sequence). Germline trimming cut 4 bases from V and 5 bases from J; bases unmatched to any gene: 3. The CDR3 covers 13 residues. The DNA for the CDR3 is TGCGCCAGCAGTGGACAGGGGAGGGAGACCCAGTACTTC. It is translated as CASSGQGRETQYF.

The gene calls are TRBV5-6 and TRBJ2-7; TRBD1 matches at 7 bases. Unmatched junction bases numbered 1, after V lost 2 bases and J lost 2 bases. This CDR3 contains 13 residues. CDR1 is SGHDT and CDR2 is YYEEEE in the germline V gene. CDR3 protein: CASSFDRAYEQYF. The CDR3 DNA reads TGTGCCAGCAGCTTTGACAGGGCCTACGAGCAGTACTTC.

This chain connects TRBV6-2 or TRBV6-3 to TRBJ1-5; possible D gene TRBD1, 5 bases. The length of the CDR3 is 13 residues. CDR1 and CDR2 (germline): MNHEY, SVGEGT. With 8 bases removed from V and 2 bases from J, the gap between germline ends came to 10 bases. DNA of the CDR3: TGTGCCAGCGGCCGGGACGGCAATCAGCCCCAGCATTTT. It translates to CASGRDGNQPQHF.

The rearrangement links TRBV14 to TRBJ2-7; 10 nucleotides line up with TRBD2. From germline, CDR1 is SGHDN and CDR2 FVKESK. Trimming at V came to 4 bases and at J to 0 bases, leaving 6 bases not matched to a gene. The CDR3 spans 16 residues. The CDR3 spells CASSLGLAELSYEQYF. The CDR3 DNA reads as TGTGCCAGCAGCCTTGGACTAGCGGAGCTCTCCTACGAGCAGTACTTC.

The chain recombines TRBV27 with TRBJ1-6; 7 positions match TRBD1. CDR1 is MNHEY, CDR2 SMNVEV, per germline (reference sequence). The CDR3 is made up of 13 amino acids. The junction had 5 bases not matched to a gene; V was cut back by 7 bases and J by 8 bases. CDR3 bases: TGTGCCAGCAAAACAGGGGCCTATTCACCCCTCCACTTT. This codes for CASKTGAYSPLHF.

This chain uses TRBV29-1 with TRBJ1-4, with 7 bases fitting TRBD1. CDR3 length equals 16 residues. Germline V gives CDR1 SQVTM, CDR2 ANQGSEA. The V segment lost 3 bases and the J segment 4 bases; nucleotides outside the gene matches: 11. In nucleotides, the CDR3 is TGCAGCGTTGAGAGGAGGACAGGCAATGATAATGAAAAACTGTTTTTT. Protein product: CSVERRTGNDNEKLFF.

This chain uses TRBV30 with TRBJ1-1; unclear D gene. The germline gives CDR1 GTSNPN, CDR2 SVGIG (reference sequence). This CDR3 region has 13 residues. Trimming pared 0 bases from V and 2 bases from J, leaving 7 bases between. CDR3 protein: CAWSVSTNTEAFF. CDR3 in DNA: TGTGCCTGGAGTGTCTCAACCAACACTGAAGCTTTCTTT. Together with reference TRBV30 and TRBJ1-1, the CDR3 gives the full variable domain: SQTIHQWPATLVQPVGSPLSLECTVEGTSNPNLYWYRQAAGRGLQLLFYSVGIGQISSEVPQNLSASRPQDRQFILSSKKLLLSDSGFYLCAWSVSTNTEAFFGQGTRLTVV.

The rearrangement uses TRBV28 and TRBJ1-2; D perhaps matches TRBD1 (5 bases). Germline V gene data show CDR1 as MDHEN and CDR2 as SYDVKM. This CDR3 spans 13 amino acids. The V end was cut by 2 bases, the J end by 4 bases, with 8 bases between. The DNA of the CDR3 is TGTGCCAGCAGTTTAAGACAGTTCTATGGCTACACCTTC. Translating gives CASSLRQFYGYTF.

The chain combines TRBV5-6 with TRBJ1-5, with a weak D call TRBD1 (5 bases). The CDR3 loop spans 15 amino acids. Germline CDR1 reads SGHDT; CDR2 reads YYEEEE. V was pared by 0 bases and J by 7 bases, with 14 bases between. The CDR3 here is CASSLGRERRQPQHF. The CDR3 DNA reads TGTGCCAGCAGCTTGGGCAGGGAAAGGAGACAGCCCCAGCATTTT.

The chain carries TRBV24-1 and TRBJ1-1; D is undetermined. Trimming took off 2 bases at V and 1 base at J, with 10 bases between the two ends. CDR1 KGHDR and CDR2 SFDVKD come from the germline V gene. This CDR3 comprises 15 residues. CDR3 sequence: CATSDSRRGNTEAFF. The CDR3 region has the DNA TGTGCCACCAGTGATTCCCGCCGGGGGAACACTGAAGCTTTCTTT.

This clone has only one observation. The CDR3 loop reads CAWSFRTSSLNAGELFF. The CDR3 nucleotides read TGTGCCTGGAGTTTCCGGACTAGCTCATTAAATGCCGGGGAGCTGTTTTTT. The chain couples TRBV30 to TRBJ2-2, with 8 bases fitting TRBD2. This CDR3 comprises 17 residues. V shed 2 bases, J shed 6 bases, and the junction held 14 bases outside the gene matches. Germline loops: CDR1 GTSNPN, CDR2 SVGIG (reference sequence). The full variable domain, with the rest looked up from reference TRBV30 and TRBJ2-2, is SQTIHQWPATLVQPVGSPLSLECTVEGTSNPNLYWYRQAAGRGLQLLFYSVGIGQISSEVPQNLSASRPQDRQFILSSKKLLLSDSGFYLCAWSFRTSSLNAGELFFGEGSRLTVL.

The V call is TRBV7-2, the J call TRBJ2-5; 8 nucleotides agree with TRBD1. V trimming: 6 bases; J trimming: 3 bases; junction bases outside the gene matches: 3. Germline CDR1 SGHTA, CDR2 FQGNSA. This CDR3 comprises 13 residues. The CDR3 reads CASSSTGEETQYF. The DNA of the CDR3 is TGTGCCAGCAGTTCGACAGGGGAAGAGACCCAGTACTTC.

V gene TRBV7-2 combines with J gene TRBJ2-1; 9 nucleotides agree with TRBD2. CDR3 length: 14 residues. Per the germline V gene, CDR1 is SGHTA and CDR2 is FQGNSA. The V gene end was trimmed by 4 bases and the J gene end by 8 bases; junction bases not matched to a gene: 6. The CDR3 DNA sequence: TGTGCCAGCAGCTCCCGCGGGAGGGCCCATGAGCAGTTCTTC. As protein: CASSSRGRAHEQFF.

The chain has TRBV7-8 and TRBJ1-1, with a possible D match to TRBD1 (5 bases). In germline, CDR1 is SGHVS, CDR2 FQNEAQ. This CDR3 spans 14 amino acids. V was cut by 5 bases and J by 4 bases, with 14 bases left in between. In DNA form, the CDR3 reads TGTGCCAGCAGCCAGCGCAGGGATTTCACTGAAGCTTTCTTT. Protein: CASSQRRDFTEAFF.

The V and J genes are TRBV28 and TRBJ1-5; 7 nucleotides agree with TRBD1. There are 14 residues in the CDR3. Trimming at V came to 4 bases and at J to 6 bases, leaving 6 bases not matched to a gene. CDR1 and CDR2 from the germline V gene are MDHEN and SYDVKM. For the CDR3, the DNA is TGTGCCAGCAGTTCCTCTACAGGGGTTCAGCCCCAGCATTTT. Translating it yields CASSSSTGVQPQHF.